This is a list of T cell receptor beta chains from one sample in a study of T cell responses to AZD1222 COVID-19 vaccine. Profiled with immunoSEQ multiplex PCR; TCRdb holds only in-frame clones, not every one. In total, the table holds about 140,000 clones. Specimen: peripheral blood. The source is an adult in good health. CDR3s include the opening cysteine and the closing phenylalanine or tryptophan. A D gene is named only where the DNA matches it firmly.

>-|TRBV4-3|TRBJ2-1
CASSQVVAGNEQFF
TGCGCCAGCAGCCAAGTGGTAGCAGGCAATGAGCAGTTCTTC
>-|TRBV5-1|TRBJ1-1
CASSRGGFNTEAFF
TGCGCCAGCAGCCGTGGGGGGTTTAACACTGAAGCTTTCTTT
>-|TRBV9|TRBJ2-7
CASSLDSSYEQYF
TGTGCCAGCAGCCTTGACAGCTCCTACGAGCAGTACTTC
>-|TRBV6-5|TRBJ2-7
CASSYGVATYEQYF
TGTGCCAGCAGTTACGGGGTAGCAACCTACGAGCAGTACTTC
>TRBD1|TRBV18|TRBJ1-4
CASSPQGAGEKLFF
TGTGCCAGCTCACCTCAGGGGGCTGGTGAAAAACTGTTTTTT
>TRBD1|TRBV5-1|TRBJ1-2
CASSWTGDNSNRGYTF
TGCGCCAGCAGCTGGACAGGGGACAATTCGAACCGTGGCTACACCTTC
>-|TRBV28|TRBJ1-5
CASSGDPNFGQPQHF
TGTGCCAGCAGTGGGGACCCAAATTTCGGGCAGCCCCAGCATTTT
>TRBD1|TRBV20-1|TRBJ1-1
CSASLPDRVAAFF
TGCAGTGCTAGTCTGCCAGACAGGGTTGCAGCTTTCTTT
>TRBD1|TRBV30|TRBJ2-7
CALTLRDRTYEQYF
TGTGCCTTAACCCTCCGGGACAGAACCTACGAGCAGTACTTC
>-|TRBV6-6|TRBJ2-7
CASSPRTVTSYEQYF
TGTGCCAGCAGTCCCCGGACAGTAACATCCTACGAGCAGTACTTC
>-|TRBV18|TRBJ1-1
CASSQDRLNTEAFF
TGTGCCAGCTCCCAGGACAGATTGAACACTGAAGCTTTCTTT
>TRBD1|TRBV2|TRBJ1-4
CASSGTGLTNEKLFF
TGTGCCAGCAGTGGGACAGGGCTCACTAATGAAAAACTGTTTTTT
>-|TRBV19|TRBJ2-3
CASRSVVTSTDTQYF
TGTGCCAGTAGGTCAGTAGTTACTAGCACAGATACGCAGTATTTT
>-|TRBV29-1|TRBJ1-5
CSVGKGYNQPQHF
TGCAGCGTTGGCAAGGGATACAATCAGCCCCAGCATTTT
>-|TRBV4-3|TRBJ2-1
CASSQEGVGEQFF
TGCGCCAGCAGCCAAGAAGGGGTAGGGGAGCAGTTCTTC
>-|TRBV6-6|TRBJ2-5
CASNPWAGPFQETQYF
TGTGCCAGCAACCCCTGGGCAGGCCCTTTCCAAGAGACCCAGTACTTC
>TRBD1|TRBV10-2|TRBJ1-5
CASSDRDRTYIGDQPQHF
TGCGCCAGCAGTGACCGGGACAGGACTTACATCGGTGATCAGCCCCAGCATTTT
>-|TRBV5-1|TRBJ1-1
CASSLARNTNTEAFF
TGCGCCAGCAGCCTGGCGAGGAACACGAACACTGAAGCTTTCTTT
>TRBD1|TRBV11-2|TRBJ1-4
CASSRDRVGEKLFF
TGTGCCAGCAGTAGGGACAGGGTGGGTGAAAAACTGTTTTTT
>-|TRBV5-1|TRBJ2-7
CASSKETETYEQYF
TGCGCCAGCAGCAAGGAGACGGAGACCTACGAGCAGTACTTC
>TRBD1|TRBV11-3|TRBJ2-5
CASTHRGSQETQYF
TGTGCCAGCACCCACAGGGGTTCCCAAGAGACCCAGTACTTC
>-|TRBV5-1|TRBJ2-3
CASSPETRTDFSSTDTQYF
TGCGCCAGCAGCCCCGAAACTCGGACAGACTTCTCTAGCACAGATACGCAGTATTTT
>-|TRBV7-9|TRBJ2-1
CASSLANRVTNEQFF
TGTGCCAGCAGCTTAGCGAACAGGGTGACCAATGAGCAGTTCTTC
>TRBD1|TRBV27|TRBJ1-3
CASKERQGNGNTIYF
TGTGCCAGCAAAGAACGACAGGGGAATGGAAACACCATATATTTT
>-|TRBV7-9|TRBJ2-3
CASSLGAGPDTQYF
TGTGCCAGCAGCTTAGGAGCAGGTCCAGATACGCAGTATTTT
>TRBD1|TRBV5-1|TRBJ1-1
CASSPDRGNTEAFF
TGCGCCAGCAGCCCTGACAGGGGCAACACTGAAGCTTTCTTT
>-|TRBV19|TRBJ1-4
CASSIVSLKSEKLFF
TGTGCCAGTAGTATAGTCTCGTTAAAAAGTGAAAAACTGTTTTTT
>-|TRBV19|TRBJ1-2
CASSPDPYGYTF
TGTGCCAGTAGTCCAGACCCGTATGGCTACACCTTC
>TRBD2|TRBV5-6|TRBJ2-3
CASSLRAGGLEDTQYF
TGTGCCAGCAGCTTGCGGGCGGGGGGGCTAGAAGATACGCAGTATTTT
>-|TRBV4-1|TRBJ1-5
CASSQAGQTYQPQHF
TGCGCCAGCAGCCAAGCTGGACAGACCTATCAGCCCCAGCATTTT
>-|TRBV3-1/TRBV3-2|TRBJ1-5
CASSLTDSNQPQHF
TGTGCCAGCAGCCTTACCGATAGCAATCAGCCCCAGCATTTT
>TRBD1|TRBV19|TRBJ1-1
CASGQGARTEAFF
TGTGCCAGCGGACAGGGGGCGAGGACTGAAGCTTTCTTT
>-|TRBV7-2|TRBJ2-7
CASSWGRRGASSYEQYF
TGTGCCAGCAGCTGGGGGCGTAGGGGGGCGAGCTCCTACGAGCAGTACTTC
>-|TRBV7-2|TRBJ2-5
CASSFRGAQETQYF
TGTGCCAGCAGCTTCCGGGGGGCCCAAGAGACCCAGTACTTC
>-|TRBV7-3|TRBJ2-5
CASSIQGRGETQYF
TGTGCCAGCAGCATCCAGGGTAGGGGTGAGACCCAGTACTTC
>-|TRBV29-1|TRBJ1-5
CSVEGAGLTQHF
TGCAGCGTTGAAGGGGCTGGACTTACCCAGCATTTT
>-|TRBV5-1|TRBJ1-1
CASSLQGNTEAFF
TGCGCCAGCAGCTTACAGGGGAACACTGAAGCTTTCTTT